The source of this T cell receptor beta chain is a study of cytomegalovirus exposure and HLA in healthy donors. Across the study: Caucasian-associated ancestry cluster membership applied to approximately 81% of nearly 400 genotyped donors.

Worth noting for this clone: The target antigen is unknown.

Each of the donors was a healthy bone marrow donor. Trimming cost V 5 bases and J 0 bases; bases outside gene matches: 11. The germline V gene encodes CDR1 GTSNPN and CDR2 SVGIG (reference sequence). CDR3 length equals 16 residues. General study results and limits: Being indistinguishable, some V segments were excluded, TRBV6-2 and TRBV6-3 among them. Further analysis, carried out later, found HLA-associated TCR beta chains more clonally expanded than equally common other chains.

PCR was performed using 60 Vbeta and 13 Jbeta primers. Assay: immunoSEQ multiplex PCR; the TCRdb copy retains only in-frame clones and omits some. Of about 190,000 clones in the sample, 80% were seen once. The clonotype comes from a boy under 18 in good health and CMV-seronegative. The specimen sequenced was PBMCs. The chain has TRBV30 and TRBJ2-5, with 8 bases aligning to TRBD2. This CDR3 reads CAWAGPGGGNQETQYF. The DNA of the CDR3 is TGTGCCTGGGCCGGACCGGGAGGGGGGAACCAAGAGACCCAGTACTTC.